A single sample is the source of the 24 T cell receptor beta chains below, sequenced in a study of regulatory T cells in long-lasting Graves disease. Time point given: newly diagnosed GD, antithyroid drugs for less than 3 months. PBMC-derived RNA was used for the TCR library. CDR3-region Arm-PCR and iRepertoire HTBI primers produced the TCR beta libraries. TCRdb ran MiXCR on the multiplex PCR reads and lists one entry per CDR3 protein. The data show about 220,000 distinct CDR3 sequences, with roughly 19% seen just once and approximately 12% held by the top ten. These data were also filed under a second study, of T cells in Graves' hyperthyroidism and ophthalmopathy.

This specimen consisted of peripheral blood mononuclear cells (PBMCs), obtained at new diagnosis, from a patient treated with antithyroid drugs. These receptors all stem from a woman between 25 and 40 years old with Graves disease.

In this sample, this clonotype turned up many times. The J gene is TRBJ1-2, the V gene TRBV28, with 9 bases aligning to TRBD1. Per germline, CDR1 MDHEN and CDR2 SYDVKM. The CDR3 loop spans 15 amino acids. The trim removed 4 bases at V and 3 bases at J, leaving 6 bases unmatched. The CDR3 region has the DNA TGTGCCAGCAGTTCGACAGGGGGGAAATACTATGGCTACACCTTC. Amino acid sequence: CASSSTGGKYYGYTF.

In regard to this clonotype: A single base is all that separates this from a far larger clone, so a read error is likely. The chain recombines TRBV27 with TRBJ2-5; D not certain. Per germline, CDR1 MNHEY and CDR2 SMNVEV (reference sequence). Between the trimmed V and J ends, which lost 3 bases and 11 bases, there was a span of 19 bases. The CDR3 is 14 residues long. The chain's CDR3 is CASSLVTPHNEQYF. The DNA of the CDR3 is TGTGCCAGCAGTTTGGTAACGCCCCACAATGAGCAGTACTTC.

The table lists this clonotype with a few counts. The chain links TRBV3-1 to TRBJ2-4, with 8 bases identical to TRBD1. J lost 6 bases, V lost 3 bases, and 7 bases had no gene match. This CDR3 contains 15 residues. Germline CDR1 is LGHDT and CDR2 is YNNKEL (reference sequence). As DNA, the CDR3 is TGTGCCAGCAGCCACTGGGGCCAGGGGGCAAACATTCAGTACTTC. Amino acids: CASSHWGQGANIQYF.

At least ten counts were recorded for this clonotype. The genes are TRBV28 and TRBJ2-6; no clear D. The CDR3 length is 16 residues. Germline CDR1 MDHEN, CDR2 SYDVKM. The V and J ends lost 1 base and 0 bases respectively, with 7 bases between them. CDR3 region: CASSLFGSSGANVLTF. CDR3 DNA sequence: TGTGCCAGCAGTTTATTCGGGTCCTCTGGGGCCAACGTCCTGACTTTC. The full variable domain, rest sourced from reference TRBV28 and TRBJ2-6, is DVKVTQSSRYLVKRTGEKVFLECVQDMDHENMFWYRQDPGLGLRLIYFSYDVKMKEKGDIPEGYSVSREKKERFSLILESASTNQTSMYLCASSLFGSSGANVLTFGAGSRLTVL.

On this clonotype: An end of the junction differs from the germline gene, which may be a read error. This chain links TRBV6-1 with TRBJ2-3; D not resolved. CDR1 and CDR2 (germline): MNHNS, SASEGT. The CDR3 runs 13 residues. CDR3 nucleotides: TGTGCCAGCAACCCAGCGAAGAGTGCTACGCGGTATTTT. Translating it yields CASNPAKSATRYF.

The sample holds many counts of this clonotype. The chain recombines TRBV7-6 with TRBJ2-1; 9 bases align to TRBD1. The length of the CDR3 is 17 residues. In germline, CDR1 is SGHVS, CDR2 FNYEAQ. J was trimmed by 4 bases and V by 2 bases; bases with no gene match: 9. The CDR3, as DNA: TGTGCCAGCAGCTTAAACTCCGGGACAGGGAGGTACAATGAGCAGTTCTTC. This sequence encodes CASSLNSGTGRYNEQFF.

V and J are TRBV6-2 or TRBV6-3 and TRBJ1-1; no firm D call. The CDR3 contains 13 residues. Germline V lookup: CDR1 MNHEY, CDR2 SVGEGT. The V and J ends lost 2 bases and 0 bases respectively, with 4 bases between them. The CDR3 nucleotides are TGTGCCAGCAGTTACGTGCTGAACACTGAAGCTTTCTTT. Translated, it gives CASSYVLNTEAFF.

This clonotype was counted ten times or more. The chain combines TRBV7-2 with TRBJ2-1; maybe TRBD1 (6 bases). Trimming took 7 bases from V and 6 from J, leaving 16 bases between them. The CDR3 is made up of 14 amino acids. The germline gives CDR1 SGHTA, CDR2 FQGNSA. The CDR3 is CASIPLGAGNEQFF. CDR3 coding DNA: TGTGCCAGCATCCCTTTGGGGGCGGGCAATGAGCAGTTCTTC.

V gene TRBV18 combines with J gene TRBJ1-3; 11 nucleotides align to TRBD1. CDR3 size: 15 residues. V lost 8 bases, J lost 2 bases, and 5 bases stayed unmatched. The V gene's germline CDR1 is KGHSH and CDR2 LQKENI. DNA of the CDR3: TGTGCCAGCGGCGCGGGACAGGGGGCTGGAAACACCATATATTTT. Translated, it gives CASGAGQGAGNTIYF. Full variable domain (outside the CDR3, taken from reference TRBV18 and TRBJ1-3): NAGVMQNPRHLVRRRGQEARLRCSPMKGHSHVYWYRQLPEEGLKFMVYLQKENIIDESGMPKERFSAEFPKEGPSILRIQQVVRGDSAAYFCASGAGQGAGNTIYFGEGSWLTVV.

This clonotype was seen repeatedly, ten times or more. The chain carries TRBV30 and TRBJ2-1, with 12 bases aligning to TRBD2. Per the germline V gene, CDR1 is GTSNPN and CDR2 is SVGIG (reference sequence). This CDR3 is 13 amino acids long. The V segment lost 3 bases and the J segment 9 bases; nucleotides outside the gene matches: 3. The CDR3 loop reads CAWRGLAGGEQFF. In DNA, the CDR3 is TGTGCCTGGAGGGGACTAGCGGGCGGTGAGCAGTTCTTC.

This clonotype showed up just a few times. CDR3 residues: CATSDPGQGSGEQFF. Here the CDR3 DNA reads TGTGCCACCAGTGATCCGGGACAGGGATCGGGTGAGCAGTTCTTC. V gene TRBV24-1 combines with J gene TRBJ2-1; 9 bases are shared with TRBD1. From germline, CDR1 is KGHDR and CDR2 SFDVKD. The V segment lost 3 bases and the J segment 9 bases; nucleotides outside the gene matches: 8. CDR3 length: 15 residues.

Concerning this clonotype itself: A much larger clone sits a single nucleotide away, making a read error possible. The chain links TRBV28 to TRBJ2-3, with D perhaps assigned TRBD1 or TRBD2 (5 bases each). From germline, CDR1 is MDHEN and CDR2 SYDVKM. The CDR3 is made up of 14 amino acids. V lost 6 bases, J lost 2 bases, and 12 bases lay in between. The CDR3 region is CASSLVGATDTQYF. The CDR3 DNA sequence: TGTGCCAGCAGCCTCGTCGGGGCCACAGATACGCAGTATTTT.

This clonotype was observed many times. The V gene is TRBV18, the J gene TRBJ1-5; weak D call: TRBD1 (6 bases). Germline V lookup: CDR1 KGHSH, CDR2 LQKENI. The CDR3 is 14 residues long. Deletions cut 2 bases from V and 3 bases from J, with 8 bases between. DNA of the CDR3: TGTGCCAGCTCACCAGGGACATTCAATCAGCCCCAGCATTTT. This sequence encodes CASSPGTFNQPQHF. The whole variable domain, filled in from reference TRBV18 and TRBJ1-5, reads NAGVMQNPRHLVRRRGQEARLRCSPMKGHSHVYWYRQLPEEGLKFMVYLQKENIIDESGMPKERFSAEFPKEGPSILRIQQVVRGDSAAYFCASSPGTFNQPQHFGDGTRLSIL.

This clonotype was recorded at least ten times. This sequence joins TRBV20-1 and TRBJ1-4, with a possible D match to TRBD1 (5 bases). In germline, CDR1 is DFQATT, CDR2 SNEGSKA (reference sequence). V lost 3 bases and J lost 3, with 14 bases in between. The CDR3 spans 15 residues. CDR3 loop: CSARPPGPANEKLFF. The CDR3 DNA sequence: TGCAGTGCTAGGCCCCCGGGACCGGCTAATGAAAAACTGTTTTTT.

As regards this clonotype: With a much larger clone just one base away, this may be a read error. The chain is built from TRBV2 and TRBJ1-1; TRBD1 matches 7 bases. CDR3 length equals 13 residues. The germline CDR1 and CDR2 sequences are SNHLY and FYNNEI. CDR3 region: CASKKGAHTEASF. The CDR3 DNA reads TGTGCCAGCAAGAAGGGGGCCCACACTGAAGCTTCCTTT.

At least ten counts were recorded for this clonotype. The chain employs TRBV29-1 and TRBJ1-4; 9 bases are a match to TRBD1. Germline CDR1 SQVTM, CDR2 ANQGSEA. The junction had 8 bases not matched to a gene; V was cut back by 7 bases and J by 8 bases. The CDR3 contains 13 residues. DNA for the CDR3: TGCAGCGGCACCGGGACAGGGATCGAAAAACTGTTTTTT. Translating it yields CSGTGTGIEKLFF.

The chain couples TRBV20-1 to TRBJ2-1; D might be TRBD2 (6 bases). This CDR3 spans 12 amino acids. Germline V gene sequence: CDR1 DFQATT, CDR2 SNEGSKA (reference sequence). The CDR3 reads CRGSGGENEQFF. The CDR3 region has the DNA TGCAGGGGTAGCGGAGGGGAGAATGAGCAGTTCTTC.

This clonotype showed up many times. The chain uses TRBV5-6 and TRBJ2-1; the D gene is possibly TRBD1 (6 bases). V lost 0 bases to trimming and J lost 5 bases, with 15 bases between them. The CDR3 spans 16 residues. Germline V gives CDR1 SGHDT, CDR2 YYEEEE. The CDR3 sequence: CASSLVWQGFDNEQFF. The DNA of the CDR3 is TGTGCCAGCAGCTTGGTATGGCAGGGGTTTGACAATGAGCAGTTCTTC.

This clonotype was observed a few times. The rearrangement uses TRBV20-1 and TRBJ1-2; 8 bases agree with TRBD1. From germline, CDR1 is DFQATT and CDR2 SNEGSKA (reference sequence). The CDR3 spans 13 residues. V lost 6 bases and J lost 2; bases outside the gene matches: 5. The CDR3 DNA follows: TGCAGTGCCCGGACAGGGACCAACTATGGCTACACCTTC. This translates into CSARTGTNYGYTF.

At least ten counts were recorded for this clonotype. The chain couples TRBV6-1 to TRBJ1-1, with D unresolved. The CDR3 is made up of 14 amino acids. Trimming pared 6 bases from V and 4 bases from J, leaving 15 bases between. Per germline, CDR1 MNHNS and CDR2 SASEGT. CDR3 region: CASRGLTHFTEAFF. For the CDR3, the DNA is TGTGCCAGCAGGGGCTTAACACATTTCACTGAAGCTTTCTTT.

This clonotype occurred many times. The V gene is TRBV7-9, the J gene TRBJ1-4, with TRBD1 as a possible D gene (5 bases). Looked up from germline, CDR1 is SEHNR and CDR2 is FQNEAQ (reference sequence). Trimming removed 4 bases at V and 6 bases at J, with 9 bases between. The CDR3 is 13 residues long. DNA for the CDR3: TGTGCCAGCAGCTCAGGACAATATGAAAAACTGTTTTTT. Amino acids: CASSSGQYEKLFF.

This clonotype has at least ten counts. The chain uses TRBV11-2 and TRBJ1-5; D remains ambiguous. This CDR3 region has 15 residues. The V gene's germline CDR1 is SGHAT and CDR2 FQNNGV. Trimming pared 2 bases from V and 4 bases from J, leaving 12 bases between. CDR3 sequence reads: CASSLSHPSNQPQHF. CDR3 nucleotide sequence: TGTGCCAGCAGCTTAAGTCACCCGAGTAATCAGCCCCAGCATTTT.

In DNA, the CDR3 is TGCAGTGCTAGAGATAAGCCCGCATTGGACCAGTACTTC. This translates into CSARDKPALDQYF. The chain recombines TRBV20-1 with TRBJ2-5; D gene uncertain. CDR1 DFQATT and CDR2 SNEGSKA come from the germline V gene (reference sequence). V dropped 0 bases and J dropped 10 bases, with 15 bases sitting between them. This CDR3 contains 13 residues.

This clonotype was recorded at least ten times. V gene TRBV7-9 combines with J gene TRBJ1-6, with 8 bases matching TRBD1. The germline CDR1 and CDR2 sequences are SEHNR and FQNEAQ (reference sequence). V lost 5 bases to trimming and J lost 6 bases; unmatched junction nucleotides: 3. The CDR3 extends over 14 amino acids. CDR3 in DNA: TGTGCCAGCAGCGTCGACAGGGGTAATTCACCCCTCCACTTT. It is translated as CASSVDRGNSPLHF.